This T cell receptor beta chain was captured by sequencing in a study of breast tumors, draining lymph nodes, adjacent tissues. Breast cancer patients provided tissue from their axillary draining lymph nodes. The germline V gene encodes CDR1 LGHNA and CDR2 YNFKEQ. Losses at the gene ends were 0 bases for V and 3 bases for J; bases not matched to a gene: 2. There are 15 residues in the CDR3. Overall study results and limits: Tumor TCR diversity was below lymph nodes but above nontumor tissue. That most tumor T cells come from lymph nodes remained unproven.

Each CDR3 protein is one row after TCRdb ran MiXCR on the multiplex PCR reads. There are over 150,000 distinct CDR3 sequences in the sample; around a third occur only once, and about 4.5% lies in the top ten. This clonotype occurred many times. What it binds is unknown. The sequencing input was axillary lymph node tissue. The source is a female donor with breast cancer. Some clones in this sample may be carry-over from other donors' samples. V gene TRBV4-2 combines with J gene TRBJ1-3; 7 positions agree with TRBD1. CDR3 protein: CASSQDTGVGNTIYF. DNA for the CDR3: TGTGCCAGCAGCCAAGATACAGGGGTTGGAAACACCATATATTTT.